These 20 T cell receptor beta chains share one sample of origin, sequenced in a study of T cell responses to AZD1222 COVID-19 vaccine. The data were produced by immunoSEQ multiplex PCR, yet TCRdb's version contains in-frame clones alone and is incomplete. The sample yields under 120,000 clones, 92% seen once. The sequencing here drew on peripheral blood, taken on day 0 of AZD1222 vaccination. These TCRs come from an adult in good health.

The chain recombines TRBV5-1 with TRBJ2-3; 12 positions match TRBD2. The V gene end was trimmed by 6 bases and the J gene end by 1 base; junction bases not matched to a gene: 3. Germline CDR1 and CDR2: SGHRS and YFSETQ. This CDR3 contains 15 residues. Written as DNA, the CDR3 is TGCGCCAGCATCCGGACTAGCGGGGGCACAGATACGCAGTATTTT. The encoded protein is CASIRTSGGTDTQYF. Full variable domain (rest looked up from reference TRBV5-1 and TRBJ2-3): KAGVTQTPRYLIKTRGQQVTLSCSPISGHRSVSWYQQTPGQGLQFLFEYFSETQRNKGNFPGRFSGRQFSNSRSEMNVSTLELGDSALYLCASIRTSGGTDTQYFGPGTRLTVL.

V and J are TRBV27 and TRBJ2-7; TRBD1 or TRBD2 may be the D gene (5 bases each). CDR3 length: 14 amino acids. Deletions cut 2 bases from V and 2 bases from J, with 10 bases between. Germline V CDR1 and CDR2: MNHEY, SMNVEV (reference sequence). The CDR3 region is CASSLTGAPYEQYF. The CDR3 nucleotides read TGTGCCAGCAGTTTAACCGGGGCCCCCTACGAGCAGTACTTC.

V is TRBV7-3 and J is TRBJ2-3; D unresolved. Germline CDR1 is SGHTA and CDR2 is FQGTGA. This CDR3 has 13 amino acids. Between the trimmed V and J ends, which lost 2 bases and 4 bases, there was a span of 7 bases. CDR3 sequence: CASSLLQADTQYF. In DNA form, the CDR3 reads TGTGCCAGCAGCTTATTGCAGGCAGATACGCAGTATTTT.

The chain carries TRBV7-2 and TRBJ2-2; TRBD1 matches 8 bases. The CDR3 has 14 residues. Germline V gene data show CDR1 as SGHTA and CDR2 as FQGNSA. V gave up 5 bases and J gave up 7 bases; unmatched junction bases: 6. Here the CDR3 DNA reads TGTGCCAGCAGCGCAGGACAGGGTGGCGGGGAGCTGTTTTTT. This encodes CASSAGQGGGELFF.

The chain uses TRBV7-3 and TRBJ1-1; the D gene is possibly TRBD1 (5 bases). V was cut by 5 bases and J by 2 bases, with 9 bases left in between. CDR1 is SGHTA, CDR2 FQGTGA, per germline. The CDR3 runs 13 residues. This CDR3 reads CASSRDRNTEAFF. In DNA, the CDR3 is TGTGCCAGCAGCAGGGACCGAAACACTGAAGCTTTCTTT.

The CDR3 nucleotides read TGTGCCAGCTCACCAGGGCAAAACTATGGCTACACCTTC. Translation gives CASSPGQNYGYTF. The chain carries TRBV18 and TRBJ1-2; no clear D gene. The CDR3 runs to 13 residues. The V end was cut by 2 bases, the J end by 2 bases, with 6 bases between. Germline V gene sequence: CDR1 KGHSH, CDR2 LQKENI.

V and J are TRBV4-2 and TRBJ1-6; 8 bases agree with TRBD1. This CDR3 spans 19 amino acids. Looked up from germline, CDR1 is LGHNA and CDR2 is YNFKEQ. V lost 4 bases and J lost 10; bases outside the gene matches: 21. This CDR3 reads CASSLRTPGRTGTHSPLHF. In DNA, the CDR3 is TGTGCCAGCAGCCTGAGAACCCCCGGACGGACAGGGACTCACTCACCCCTCCACTTT.

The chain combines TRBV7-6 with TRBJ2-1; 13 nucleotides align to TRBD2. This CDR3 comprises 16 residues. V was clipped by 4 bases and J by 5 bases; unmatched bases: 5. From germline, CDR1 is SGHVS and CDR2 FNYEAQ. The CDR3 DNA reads TGTGCCAGCAGCTCATCCGGGACTAGCGGGGACAATGAGCAGTTCTTC. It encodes CASSSSGTSGDNEQFF. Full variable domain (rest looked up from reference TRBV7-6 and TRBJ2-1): GAGVSQSPRYKVTKRGQDVALRCDPISGHVSLYWYRQALGQGPEFLTYFNYEAQQDKSGLPNDRFSAERPEGSISTLTIQRTEQRDSAMYRCASSSSGTSGDNEQFFGPGTRLTVL.

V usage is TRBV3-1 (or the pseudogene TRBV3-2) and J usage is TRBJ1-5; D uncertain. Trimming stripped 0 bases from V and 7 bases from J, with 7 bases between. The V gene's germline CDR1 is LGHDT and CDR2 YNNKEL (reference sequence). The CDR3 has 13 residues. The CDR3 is CASSQDLVQPQHF. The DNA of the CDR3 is TGTGCCAGCAGCCAAGATCTGGTACAGCCCCAGCATTTT.

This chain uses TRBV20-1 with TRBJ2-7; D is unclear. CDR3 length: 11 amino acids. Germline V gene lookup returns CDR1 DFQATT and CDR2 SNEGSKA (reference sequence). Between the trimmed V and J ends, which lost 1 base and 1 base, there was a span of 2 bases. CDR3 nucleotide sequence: TGCAGTGCTAGAGGTTCCTACGAGCAGTACTTC. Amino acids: CSARGSYEQYF.

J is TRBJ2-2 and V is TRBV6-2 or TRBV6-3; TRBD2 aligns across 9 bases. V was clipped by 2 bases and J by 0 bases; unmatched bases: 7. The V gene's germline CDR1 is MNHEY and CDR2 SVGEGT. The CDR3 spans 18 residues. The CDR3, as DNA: TGTGCCAGCAGTTACATCAGCGGGAGGCCTACGAACACCGGGGAGCTGTTTTTT. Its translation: CASSYISGRPTNTGELFF.

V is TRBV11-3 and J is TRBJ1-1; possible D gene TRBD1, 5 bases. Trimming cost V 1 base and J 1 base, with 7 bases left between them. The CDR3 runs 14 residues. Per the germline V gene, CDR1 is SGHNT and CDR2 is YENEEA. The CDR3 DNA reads TGTGCCAGCAGCTTAGCAGGGCGGAACACTGAAGCTTTCTTT. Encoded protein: CASSLAGRNTEAFF.

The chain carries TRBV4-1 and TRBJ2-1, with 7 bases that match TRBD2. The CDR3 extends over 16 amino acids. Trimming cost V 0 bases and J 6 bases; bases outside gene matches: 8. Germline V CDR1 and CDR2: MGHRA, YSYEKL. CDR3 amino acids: CASSQETSIVGNEQFF. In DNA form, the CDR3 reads TGCGCCAGCAGCCAAGAGACTAGCATAGTGGGCAATGAGCAGTTCTTC.

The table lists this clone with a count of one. CDR3 protein: CASSQGFQNPTHGYTF. The CDR3 DNA sequence: TGCGCCAGCAGCCAAGGTTTCCAGAACCCAACCCATGGCTACACCTTC. This chain links TRBV4-3 with TRBJ1-2; D call uncertain. The CDR3 consists of 16 residues. Trimming took off 1 base at V and 6 bases at J, with 18 bases between the two ends. Germline lookup yields CDR1 LGHNA and CDR2 YSLEER.

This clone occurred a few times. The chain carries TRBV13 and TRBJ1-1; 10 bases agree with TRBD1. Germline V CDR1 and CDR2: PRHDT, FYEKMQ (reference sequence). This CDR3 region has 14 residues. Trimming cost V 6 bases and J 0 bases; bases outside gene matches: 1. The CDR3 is CASRTGGLNTEAFF. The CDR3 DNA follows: TGTGCCAGCAGGACAGGGGGCCTGAACACTGAAGCTTTCTTT.

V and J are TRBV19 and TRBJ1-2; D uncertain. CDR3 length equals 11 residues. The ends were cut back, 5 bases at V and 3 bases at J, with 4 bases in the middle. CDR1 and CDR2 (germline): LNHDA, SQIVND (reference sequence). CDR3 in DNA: TGTGCCAGTAGTTACGACTATGGCTACACCTTC. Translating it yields CASSYDYGYTF.

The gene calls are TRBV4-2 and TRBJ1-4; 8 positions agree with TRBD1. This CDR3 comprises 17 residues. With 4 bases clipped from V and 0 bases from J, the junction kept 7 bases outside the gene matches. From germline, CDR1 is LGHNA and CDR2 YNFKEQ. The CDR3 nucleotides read TGTGCCAGCAGCCCCGCCCAGGGGGCTGCAACTAATGAAAAACTGTTTTTT. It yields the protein CASSPAQGAATNEKLFF.

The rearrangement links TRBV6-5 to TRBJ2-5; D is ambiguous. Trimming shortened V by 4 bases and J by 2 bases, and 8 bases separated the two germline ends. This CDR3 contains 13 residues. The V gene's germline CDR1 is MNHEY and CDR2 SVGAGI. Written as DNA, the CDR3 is TGTGCCAGCAGTTCGCCTCTTCAAGAGACCCAGTACTTC. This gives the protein CASSSPLQETQYF.

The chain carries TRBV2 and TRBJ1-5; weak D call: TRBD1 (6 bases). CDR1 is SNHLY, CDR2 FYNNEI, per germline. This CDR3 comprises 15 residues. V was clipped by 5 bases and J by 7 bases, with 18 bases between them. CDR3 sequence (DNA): TGTGCCAGCAGTCAGCGGGGGGCAGGGAGCCAGCCCCAGCATTTT. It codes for CASSQRGAGSQPQHF.

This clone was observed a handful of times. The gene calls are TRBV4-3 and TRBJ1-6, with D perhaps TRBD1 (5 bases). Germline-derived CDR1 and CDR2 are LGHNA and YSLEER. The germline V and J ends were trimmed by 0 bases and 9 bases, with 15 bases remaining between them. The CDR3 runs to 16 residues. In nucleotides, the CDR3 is TGCGCCAGCAGCCAAGATGCGGGGACCAAGGGTTCACCCCTCCACTTT. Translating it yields CASSQDAGTKGSPLHF.